This record concerns one T cell receptor beta chain sequence. The data belong to a study of shared T cell receptors in the human thymus. The CDR3 length is 13 residues. Germline lookup yields CDR1 MDHEN and CDR2 SYDVKM. The V gene lost 6 bases and the J gene lost 3 bases, with 12 bases spanning the gap. Method: immunoSEQ multiplex PCR; TCRdb's copy keeps in-frame clones and lacks some. The table includes approximately 760,000 clones, 80% to 90% detected once. These data are also associated with another study on human thymus T cells. Turning to that study: Obtained as resections during corrective heart surgery, the thymus tissue was then studied. There were highly overlapping thymic repertoires among unrelated individuals, as related research reported.

The V and J genes are TRBV28 and TRBJ2-7; tentatively, D is TRBD2 (7 bases). The source is a girl less than two years old with a congenital heart defect. Material: thymocytes. CDR3 sequence (DNA): TGTGCCAGCAGGGGGGGGCATTTCTACGAGCAGTACTTC. As protein: CASRGGHFYEQYF. Based on the CDR3 plus reference TRBV28 and TRBJ2-7, the full variable domain is DVKVTQSSRYLVKRTGEKVFLECVQDMDHENMFWYRQDPGLGLRLIYFSYDVKMKEKGDIPEGYSVSREKKERFSLILESASTNQTSMYLCASRGGHFYEQYFGPGTRLTVT.